Listed below are T cell receptor beta chains from one sample, sequenced in a study. TCRdb reanalysed the multiplex PCR reads using MiXCR and keeps one entry per CDR3 protein. This table has roughly 1,200 distinct CDR3 sequences, 20% appearing once. The sample comprised Tregs sorted from blood. These receptors came from a female donor with breast cancer. CDR3s include the opening cysteine and the closing phenylalanine or tryptophan. D genes are given only for firm matches. A row's size may be missing; if present it is once, few, many or a size class.

CDR3 length	D gene	J gene	clone size	V gene	CDR3 protein	CDR3 DNA
14	NA	TRBJ1-2	medium-sized	TRBV12-3/TRBV12-4	CASSFGNSNYGYTF	TGTGCCAGCAGTTTTGGCAACTCTAACTATGGCTACACCTTC
15	NA	TRBJ1-2	medium-sized	TRBV12-3/TRBV12-4	CASRATAERGYGYTF	TGTGCCAGCAGGGCGACCGCAGAAAGGGGCTATGGCTACACCTTC
15	NA	TRBJ1-2	large	TRBV12-3/TRBV12-4	CASTRQARANYGYTF	TGTGCCAGCACCAGGCAGGCCCGAGCTAACTATGGCTACACCTTC
12	NA	TRBJ1-2	medium-sized	TRBV12-3/TRBV12-4	CASSSGLYGYTF	TGTGCCAGCAGTTCAGGCCTGTATGGCTACACCTTC
15	TRBD1	TRBJ1-2	large	TRBV12-3/TRBV12-4	CASSSPTDRLHGYTF	TGTGCCAGCAGTTCACCTACGGACAGGTTGCATGGCTACACCTTC
12	TRBD1	TRBJ1-2	medium-sized	TRBV12-3/TRBV12-4	CASIGQGGGYTF	TGTGCCAGCATCGGACAGGGAGGTGGCTACACCTTC
11	NA	TRBJ1-2	large	TRBV12-3/TRBV12-4	CASLVGMRYTF	TGTGCCAGCTTAGTAGGGATGCGCTACACCTTC
13	NA	TRBJ1-2	large	TRBV12-3/TRBV12-4	CASSPDVGSGYTF	TGTGCCAGCAGCCCTGACGTAGGAAGTGGCTACACCTTC
13	NA	TRBJ1-2	NA	TRBV12-3/TRBV12-4	CASSLGTDYGYTF	TGTGCCAGCAGTTTAGGGACAGACTATGGCTACACCTTC
15	NA	TRBJ1-2	NA	TRBV12-3/TRBV12-4	CASSYGRDYNYGYTF	TGTGCCAGCAGCTACGGACGAGACTATAACTATGGCTACACCTTC
13	NA	TRBJ1-2	medium-sized	TRBV12-3/TRBV12-4	CASSPTGRDGYTF	TGTGCCAGCAGTCCCACCGGGAGGGATGGCTACACCTTC
14	TRBD1	TRBJ1-2	NA	TRBV12-3/TRBV12-4	CASSHRGQGFGYTF	TGTGCCAGCAGTCACCGTGGACAGGGTTTCGGCTACACCTTC
15	NA	TRBJ1-2	large	TRBV12-3/TRBV12-4	CASSPSMGRFYGYTF	TGTGCCAGCAGCCCCTCTATGGGGAGGTTCTATGGCTACACCTTC
11	NA	TRBJ1-2	once	TRBV12-3/TRBV12-4	CASSLSGGYTF	TGTGCCAGCAGTTTAAGTGGCGGCTACACCTTC
15	NA	TRBJ1-2	medium-sized	TRBV12-3/TRBV12-4	CASSALGTANYGYTF	TGTGCCAGCAGTGCCCTCGGGACGGCTAACTATGGCTACACCTTC
13	NA	TRBJ1-2	few	TRBV12-3/TRBV12-4	CASSPRRAYGYTF	TGTGCCAGCAGTCCGAGGAGAGCTTATGGCTACACCTTC
12	NA	TRBJ1-2	medium-sized	TRBV12-3/TRBV12-4	CASSLRPGGYTF	TGTGCCAGCAGTTTAAGGCCGGGTGGCTACACCTTC
15	NA	TRBJ1-2	medium-sized	TRBV12-3/TRBV12-4	CASSLMVGSNYGYTF	TGTGCCAGCAGTTTAATGGTAGGGTCTAACTATGGCTACACCTTC
15	TRBD1	TRBJ1-2	large	TRBV12-3/TRBV12-4	CASSPRTGFRYGYTF	TGTGCCAGCAGTCCTAGGACAGGCTTTAGGTATGGCTACACCTTC
15	NA	TRBJ1-2	NA	TRBV12-3/TRBV12-4	CASSSPAEANYGYTF	TGTGCCAGCAGTTCCCCAGCAGAAGCTAACTATGGCTACACCTTC
15	NA	TRBJ1-2	medium-sized	TRBV12-3/TRBV12-4	CASREGSGRDYGYTF	TGTGCCAGCAGGGAGGGCTCGGGTAGAGACTATGGCTACACCTTC
13	NA	TRBJ1-2	large	TRBV12-3/TRBV12-4	CASSRGRNDGYTF	TGTGCCAGCAGCCGGGGCAGGAACGATGGCTACACCTTC
13	NA	TRBJ1-2	NA	TRBV12-3/TRBV12-4	CASSPHDTYGYTF	TGTGCCAGCAGTCCACATGACACCTATGGCTACACCTTC